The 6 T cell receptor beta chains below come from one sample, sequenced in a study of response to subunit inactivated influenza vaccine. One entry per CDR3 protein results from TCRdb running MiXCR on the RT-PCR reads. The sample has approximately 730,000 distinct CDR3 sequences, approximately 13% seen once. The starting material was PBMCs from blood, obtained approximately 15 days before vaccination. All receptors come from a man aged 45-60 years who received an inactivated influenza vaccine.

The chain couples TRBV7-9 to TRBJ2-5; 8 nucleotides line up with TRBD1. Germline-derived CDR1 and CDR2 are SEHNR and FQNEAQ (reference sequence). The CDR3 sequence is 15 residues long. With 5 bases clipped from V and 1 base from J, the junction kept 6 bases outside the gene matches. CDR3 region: CASSHRTGLQETQYF. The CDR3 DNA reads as TGTGCCAGCAGCCACCGGACAGGGCTCCAAGAGACCCAGTACTTC.

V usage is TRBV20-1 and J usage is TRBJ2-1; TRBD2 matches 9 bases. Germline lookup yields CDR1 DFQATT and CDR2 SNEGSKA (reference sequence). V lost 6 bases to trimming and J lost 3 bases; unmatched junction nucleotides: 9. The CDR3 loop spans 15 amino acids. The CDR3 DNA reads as TGCAGTGCCGAAAGAGCGGGAGGTTTCTACAATGAGCAGTTCTTC. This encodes CSAERAGGFYNEQFF.

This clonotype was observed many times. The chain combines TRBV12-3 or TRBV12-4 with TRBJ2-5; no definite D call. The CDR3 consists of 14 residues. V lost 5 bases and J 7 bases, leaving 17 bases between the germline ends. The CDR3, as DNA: TGTGCCAGCAGTCCCACCGGGCTAGTGAGGACCCAGTACTTC. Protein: CASSPTGLVRTQYF.

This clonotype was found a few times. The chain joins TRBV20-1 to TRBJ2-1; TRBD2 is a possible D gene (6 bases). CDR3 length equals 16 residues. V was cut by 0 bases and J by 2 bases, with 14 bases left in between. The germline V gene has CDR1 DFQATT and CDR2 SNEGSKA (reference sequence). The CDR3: CSARDLEGSPYNEQFF. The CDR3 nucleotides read TGCAGTGCTAGAGATTTGGAGGGATCCCCCTACAATGAGCAGTTCTTC.

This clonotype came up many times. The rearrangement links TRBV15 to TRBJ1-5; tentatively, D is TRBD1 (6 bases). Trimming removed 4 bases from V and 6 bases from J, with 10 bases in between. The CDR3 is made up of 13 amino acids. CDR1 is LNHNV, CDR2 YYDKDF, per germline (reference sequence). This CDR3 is CATSIQGFQPQHF. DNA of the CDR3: TGTGCCACCAGCATACAGGGTTTTCAGCCCCAGCATTTT.

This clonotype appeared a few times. The CDR3 bases are TGTGCCAGCCAGGGTGACCCCTATAATTCACCCCTCCACTTT. Translation gives CASQGDPYNSPLHF. This chain uses TRBV10-3 with TRBJ1-6; weak D call: TRBD1 (5 bases). This CDR3 comprises 14 residues. Looked up from germline, CDR1 is ENHRY and CDR2 is SYGVKD. V was trimmed by 10 bases and J by 2 bases, leaving 12 bases between them.